Listed below are T cell receptor beta chains from one sample, sequenced in a study of blood T cell repertoires in COVID-19. Data came from immunoSEQ multiplex PCR; TCRdb stores just in-frame clones and leaves some out. Found here are 300,000 to 400,000 clones, 80% to 90% of them singletons; the top ten hold approximately 4.4%. The material sequenced was PBMCs or T cells enriched from blood (not recorded which). The source is a woman aged 40-49 years with acute COVID-19. CDR3s include the opening cysteine and the closing phenylalanine or tryptophan. Each record gives: clone size, V gene, CDR3 length, J gene, D gene, CDR3 DNA, CDR3 protein. A D gene is named only where the DNA matches it firmly. Size values are once, few and many counts, or a class for expanded clones, and some rows have none.

abundance: once; v_gene: TRBV2; len: 14; j_gene: TRBJ1-2; d_gene: TRBD1; CDR3nt: TGTGCCAGCAGCGACAGGGGGCAAACCTATGGCTACACCTTC; CDR3aa: CASSDRGQTYGYTF
abundance: -; v_gene: TRBV11-2; len: 13; j_gene: TRBJ2-5; d_gene: TRBD2; CDR3nt: TGTGCCAGCAGCGTGGGGGGGCAAGAGACCCAGTACTTC; CDR3aa: CASSVGGQETQYF
abundance: many; v_gene: TRBV5-4; len: 13; j_gene: TRBJ1-1; d_gene: -; CDR3nt: TGTGCCAGCAGCACCAGGGGTAACACTGAAGCTTTCTTT; CDR3aa: CASSTRGNTEAFF
abundance: many; v_gene: TRBV9; len: 13; j_gene: TRBJ2-7; d_gene: TRBD1; CDR3nt: TGTGCCAGCAGCGGAGGGACAGTCTACGAGCAGTACTTC; CDR3aa: CASSGGTVYEQYF
abundance: -; v_gene: TRBV6-5; len: 16; j_gene: TRBJ2-3; d_gene: -; CDR3nt: TGTGCCAGCAGTTACGGCCGCGGATCAGGGAAAGATACGCAGTATTTT; CDR3aa: CASSYGRGSGKDTQYF
abundance: -; v_gene: TRBV7-9; len: 16; j_gene: TRBJ2-2; d_gene: -; CDR3nt: TGTGCCAGCAGCTTCTTAATACAGGTTGGCACCGGGGAGCTGTTTTTT; CDR3aa: CASSFLIQVGTGELFF
abundance: -; v_gene: TRBV7-2; len: 17; j_gene: TRBJ1-6; d_gene: -; CDR3nt: TGTGCCAGCAGCCCCCCGGTGGCGGGCACCTATAATTCACCCCTCCACTTT; CDR3aa: CASSPPVAGTYNSPLHF
abundance: -; v_gene: TRBV27; len: 13; j_gene: TRBJ2-5; d_gene: TRBD1; CDR3nt: TGTGCCCGTTTACAGGGGCGACGGGAGACCCAGTACTTC; CDR3aa: CARLQGRRETQYF
abundance: -; v_gene: TRBV28; len: 18; j_gene: TRBJ1-6; d_gene: TRBD1; CDR3nt: TGTGCCAGCAGCACCCCCGGGACAGGGTCGGGGTATAATTCACCCCTCCACTTT; CDR3aa: CASSTPGTGSGYNSPLHF
abundance: -; v_gene: TRBV18; len: 15; j_gene: TRBJ1-1; d_gene: -; CDR3nt: TGTGCCAGCTCACCACCGCTGTTGGGGGGAGCTGAAGCTTTCTTT; CDR3aa: CASSPPLLGGAEAFF
abundance: -; v_gene: TRBV10-3; len: 13; j_gene: TRBJ2-1; d_gene: -; CDR3nt: TGTGCCATCAGGGCAGGACAGCACAATGAGCAGTTCTTC; CDR3aa: CAIRAGQHNEQFF
abundance: -; v_gene: TRBV7-2; len: 13; j_gene: TRBJ2-5; d_gene: -; CDR3nt: TGTGCCAGCAGCTTCCGGGGTCAAGAGACCCAGTACTTC; CDR3aa: CASSFRGQETQYF
abundance: -; v_gene: TRBV19; len: 16; j_gene: TRBJ2-1; d_gene: -; CDR3nt: TGTGCCAGTAGTCTTGGGGTCGGACAGTTTAAGAATGAGCAGTTCTTC; CDR3aa: CASSLGVGQFKNEQFF
abundance: -; v_gene: TRBV10-2; len: 16; j_gene: TRBJ2-7; d_gene: TRBD2; CDR3nt: TGCGCCAGCAGCCCCCCCGGACTAGCGGGGACCTACGAGCAGTACTTC; CDR3aa: CASSPPGLAGTYEQYF
abundance: -; v_gene: TRBV15; len: 12; j_gene: TRBJ2-3; d_gene: -; CDR3nt: TGTGCCACCAGCGGCGACAGAAATACGCAGTATTTT; CDR3aa: CATSGDRNTQYF
abundance: -; v_gene: TRBV7-3; len: 13; j_gene: TRBJ1-1; d_gene: TRBD1; CDR3nt: TGTGCCAGCAGCTTAACCCGGGACAGAGAAGCTTTCTTT; CDR3aa: CASSLTRDREAFF
abundance: -; v_gene: TRBV15; len: 16; j_gene: TRBJ2-1; d_gene: -; CDR3nt: TGTGCCACCAGCAGAGGCACAGGGAAGGGCCACAATGAGCAGTTCTTC; CDR3aa: CATSRGTGKGHNEQFF
abundance: -; v_gene: TRBV3-1/TRBV3-2; len: 13; j_gene: TRBJ1-5; d_gene: -; CDR3nt: TGTGCCAGCAGCCCGAGGAGCAATCAGCCCCAGCATTTT; CDR3aa: CASSPRSNQPQHF
abundance: once; v_gene: TRBV3-1/TRBV3-2; len: 17; j_gene: TRBJ2-1; d_gene: TRBD2; CDR3nt: TGTGCCAGCAGCCACATAGCGGGAGGACCACCGGGAAATGAGCAGTTCTTC; CDR3aa: CASSHIAGGPPGNEQFF
abundance: -; v_gene: TRBV24-1; len: 16; j_gene: TRBJ1-5; d_gene: TRBD1; CDR3nt: TGTGCCACCAGTGATCCTACCGGGACAGTGAACGGGCCCCAGCATTTT; CDR3aa: CATSDPTGTVNGPQHF
abundance: -; v_gene: TRBV7-2; len: 16; j_gene: TRBJ1-2; d_gene: -; CDR3nt: TGTGCCAGCAGCTTAGGGGAGGGGCTCTTCCGCCCTGGCTACACCTTC; CDR3aa: CASSLGEGLFRPGYTF
abundance: -; v_gene: TRBV20-1; len: 18; j_gene: TRBJ2-7; d_gene: TRBD1; CDR3nt: TGCAGTGCTAGTCCCCTGGTGATAGGGGGCATCTTATCCTACGAGCAGTACTTC; CDR3aa: CSASPLVIGGILSYEQYF